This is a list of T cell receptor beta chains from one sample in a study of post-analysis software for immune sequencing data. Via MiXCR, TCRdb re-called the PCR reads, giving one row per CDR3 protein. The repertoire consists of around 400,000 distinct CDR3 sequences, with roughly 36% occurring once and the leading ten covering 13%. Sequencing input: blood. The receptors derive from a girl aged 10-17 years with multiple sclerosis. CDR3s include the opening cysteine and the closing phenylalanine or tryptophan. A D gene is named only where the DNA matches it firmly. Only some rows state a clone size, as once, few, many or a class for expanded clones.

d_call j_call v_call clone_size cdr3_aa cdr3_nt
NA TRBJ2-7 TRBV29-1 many CSVVGPVTDSYEQYF TGCAGCGTTGTCGGGCCGGTGACAGACTCCTACGAGCAGTACTTC
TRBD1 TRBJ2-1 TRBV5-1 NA CASSKGQGEGNEQFF TGCGCCAGCAGCAAGGGACAGGGGGAAGGAAATGAGCAGTTCTTC
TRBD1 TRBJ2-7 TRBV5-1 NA CASSLTGTGPYEQYF TGCGCCAGCAGCCTAACCGGGACAGGGCCCTACGAGCAGTACTTC
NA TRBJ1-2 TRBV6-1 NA CASRSRGYGYTF TGTGCCAGTAGGTCTCGGGGCTATGGCTACACCTTC
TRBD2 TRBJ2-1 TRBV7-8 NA CASSHLTPRGGFYEQFF TGTGCCAGCAGCCACCTTACCCCGCGGGGGGGCTTCTATGAGCAGTTCTTC
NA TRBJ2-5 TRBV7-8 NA CASSSGQIKETQYF TGTGCCAGCAGCTCCGGACAGATAAAAGAGACCCAGTACTTC
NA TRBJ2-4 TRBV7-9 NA CASSAWVGEAKNIQYF TGTGCCAGCAGCGCCTGGGTGGGGGAAGCCAAAAACATTCAGTACTTC
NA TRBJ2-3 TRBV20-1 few CSASPGLHTDTQYF TGCAGTGCATCACCGGGACTCCACACAGATACGCAGTATTTT
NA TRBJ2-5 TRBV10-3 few CAISESTGRGVTQYF TGTGCCATCAGTGAGTCGACGGGCAGGGGGGTGACCCAGTACTTC
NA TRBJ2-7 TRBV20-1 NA CSATRGRGGGDEQYF TGCAGTGCTACCCGCGGCCGCGGAGGGGGAGACGAGCAGTACTTC
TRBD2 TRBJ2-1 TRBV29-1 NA CSVESGTRPNNEQFF TGCAGCGTCGAGAGCGGGACTAGGCCCAACAATGAGCAGTTCTTC
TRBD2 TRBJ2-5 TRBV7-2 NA CASSLLVTWASGGPGETQYF TGTGCCAGCAGCTTATTGGTGACCTGGGCTAGCGGGGGACCTGGGGAGACCCAGTACTTC
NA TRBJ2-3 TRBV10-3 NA CAISESALLSDTQYF TGTGCCATCAGTGAGAGTGCACTTCTCTCGGATACGCAGTATTTT
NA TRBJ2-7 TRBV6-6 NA CASRSLTVAYEQYF TGTGCCAGCAGATCGCTCACAGTAGCCTACGAGCAGTACTTC
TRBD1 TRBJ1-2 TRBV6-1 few CASSELNPSGGNYGYTF TGTGCCAGCAGTGAACTAAACCCTTCAGGGGGTAACTATGGCTACACCTTC
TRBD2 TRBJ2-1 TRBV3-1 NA CASSQDRLVGGGADEQFF TGTGCCAGCAGCCAAGACCGCCTGGTGGGCGGGGGGGCGGATGAGCAGTTCTTC
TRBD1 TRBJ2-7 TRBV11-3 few CASSLTGASDYEQYF TGTGCCAGCAGCCTCACAGGGGCTAGTGACTACGAGCAGTACTTC
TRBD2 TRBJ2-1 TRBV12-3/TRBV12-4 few CASSFGSGVHEQFF TGTGCCAGCAGTTTTGGTAGCGGGGTTCACGAGCAGTTCTTC
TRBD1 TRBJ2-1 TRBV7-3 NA CASSQRGQGPNGEQFF TGTGCCAGCAGCCAACGGGGACAGGGGCCCAACGGTGAGCAGTTCTTC
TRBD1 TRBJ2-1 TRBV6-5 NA CASSFIDRVYNEQFF TGTGCCAGCAGTTTTATCGACAGGGTCTACAATGAGCAGTTCTTC
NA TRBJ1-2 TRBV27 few CASSPSPARGYTF TGTGCCAGCAGTCCCTCTCCGGCCCGCGGCTACACCTTC
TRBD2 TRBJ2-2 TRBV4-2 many CASSQDLSTSGGSRELFF TGTGCCAGCAGCCAAGATCTTAGTACTAGCGGGGGGAGCCGGGAGCTGTTTTTT
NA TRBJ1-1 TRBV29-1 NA CSVDTGTNTEAFF TGCAGCGTTGATACAGGGACGAACACTGAAGCTTTCTTT
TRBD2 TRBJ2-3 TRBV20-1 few CSAYLAGGTTDTQYF TGCAGTGCTTACCTAGCGGGGGGGACCACAGATACGCAGTATTTT
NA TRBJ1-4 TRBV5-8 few CASSLDERNEKLFF TGTGCCAGCAGCTTGGACGAGAGGAATGAAAAACTGTTTTTT
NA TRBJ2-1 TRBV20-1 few CSAREQGYNEQFF TGCAGTGCTAGAGAACAGGGATACAATGAGCAGTTCTTC
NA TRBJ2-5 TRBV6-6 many CASSRWGETQYF TGTGCCAGCAGCCGTTGGGGAGAGACCCAGTACTTC
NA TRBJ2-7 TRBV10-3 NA CAISGDGSSYEQYF TGTGCCATCAGTGGGGACGGTAGCTCCTACGAGCAGTACTTC
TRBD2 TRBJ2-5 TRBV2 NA CASSEEGLAGGRETQYF TGTGCCAGCAGTGAAGAGGGACTAGCGGGGGGGCGTGAGACCCAGTACTTC
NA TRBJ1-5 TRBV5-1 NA CASKVGQPQHF TGCGCCAGCAAGGTAGGACAGCCCCAGCATTTT
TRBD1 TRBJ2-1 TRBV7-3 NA CASSSPGGPGNEQFF TGTGCCAGCAGCTCCCCAGGGGGTCCTGGCAATGAGCAGTTCTTC
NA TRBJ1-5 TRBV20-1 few CSVVELEGPQPQHF TGCAGTGTTGTGGAGCTTGAGGGTCCTCAGCCCCAGCATTTT
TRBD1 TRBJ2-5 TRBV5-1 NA CASSFPGTGQETQYF TGCGCCAGCAGCTTCCCCGGGACAGGACAAGAGACCCAGTACTTC
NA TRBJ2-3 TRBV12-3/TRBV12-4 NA CASSLTGRTDTQYF TGTGCCAGCAGTTTGACGGGACGCACAGATACGCAGTATTTT
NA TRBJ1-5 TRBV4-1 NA CASSLWGGQPQHF TGCGCCAGCAGCCTTTGGGGAGGTCAGCCCCAGCATTTT
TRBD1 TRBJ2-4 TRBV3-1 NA CASSQDVGTGKKNIQYF TGTGCCAGCAGCCAAGATGTAGGGACAGGGAAAAAAAACATTCAGTACTTC
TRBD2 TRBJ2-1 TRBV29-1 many CSVEDGTSGSSYNEQFF TGCAGCGTTGAAGATGGGACTAGCGGGAGCTCCTACAATGAGCAGTTCTTC
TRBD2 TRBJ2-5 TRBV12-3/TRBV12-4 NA CASSPQRGGVETQYF TGTGCCAGCAGTCCCCAGCGGGGGGGCGTGGAGACCCAGTACTTC
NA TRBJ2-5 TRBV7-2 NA CASSPSGRTSLRETQYF TGTGCCAGCAGCCCCAGCGGGCGAACTAGCCTCAGGGAGACCCAGTACTTC
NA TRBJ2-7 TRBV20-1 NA CSARGSAYEQYF TGCAGTGCTAGGGGCAGCGCCTACGAGCAGTACTTC
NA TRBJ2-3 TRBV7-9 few CASSLLADTDTQYF TGTGCCAGCAGCTTACTAGCTGACACAGATACGCAGTATTTT
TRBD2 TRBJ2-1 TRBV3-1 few CASSPRDYSYNEQFF TGTGCCAGCAGCCCCCGGGACTACTCCTACAATGAGCAGTTCTTC
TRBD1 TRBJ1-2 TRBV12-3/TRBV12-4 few CASRPPGGYGYTF TGTGCCAGCAGACCGCCAGGGGGCTATGGCTACACCTTC
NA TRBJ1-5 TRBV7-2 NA CASSLTQGHNQPQHF TGTGCCAGCAGCTTAACGCAGGGGCACAATCAGCCCCAGCATTTT
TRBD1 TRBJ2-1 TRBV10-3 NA CAINKGQGVNEQFF TGTGCCATCAATAAGGGACAGGGGGTCAATGAGCAGTTCTTC
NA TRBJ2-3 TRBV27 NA CASSRPGVGNTQYF TGTGCCAGCAGTAGACCCGGTGTAGGGAATACGCAGTATTTT
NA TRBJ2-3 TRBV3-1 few CASSQGDDTQYF TGTGCCAGCAGCCAGGGGGACGATACGCAGTATTTT
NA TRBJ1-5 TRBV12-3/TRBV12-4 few CASAWGGSNQPQHF TGTGCCAGCGCCTGGGGAGGGAGCAATCAGCCCCAGCATTTT
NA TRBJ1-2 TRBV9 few CASSPGAGARGYTF TGTGCCAGCAGCCCCGGTGCAGGGGCAAGAGGCTACACCTTC
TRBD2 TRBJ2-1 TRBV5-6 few CASSPRGLAGLFF TGTGCCAGCAGCCCGCGAGGGCTAGCGGGATTGTTCTTC
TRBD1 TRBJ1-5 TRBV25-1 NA CASSETGVSNQPQHF TGTGCCAGCAGTGAAACAGGGGTGAGCAATCAGCCCCAGCATTTT
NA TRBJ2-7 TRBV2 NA CASRGGAYEQYF TGTGCCAGCAGGGGCGGTGCCTACGAGCAGTACTTC
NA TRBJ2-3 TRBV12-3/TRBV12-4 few CASRLGPQTDTQYF TGTGCCAGCAGACTCGGGCCTCAAACAGATACGCAGTATTTT
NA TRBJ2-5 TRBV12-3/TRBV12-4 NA CASSSAGPQQKETQYF TGTGCCAGCAGTTCGGCCGGACCCCAACAAAAAGAGACCCAGTACTTC
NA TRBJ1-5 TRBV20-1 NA CSARAGVSNQPQHF TGCAGTGCTAGAGCCGGGGTCAGCAATCAGCCCCAGCATTTT